The 16 T cell receptor beta chains in this list originate from one sample, sequenced in a study of breast tumors, draining lymph nodes, adjacent tissues. One entry per CDR3 protein results from TCRdb running MiXCR on the multiplex PCR reads. The sample consists of approximately 31,000 distinct CDR3 sequences, 63% of them appearing once. Sequencing was carried out using breast tumor tissue. The receptors originated from a female donor with breast cancer. Some clones in this sample may be carry-over from other donors' samples.

This rearrangement joins TRBV14 to TRBJ2-7; D might be TRBD1 (6 bases). The germline V and J ends were trimmed by 0 bases and 2 bases, with 14 bases remaining between them. Germline CDR1 SGHDN, CDR2 FVKESK. This CDR3 is 16 amino acids long. The CDR3 reads CASSQDLGGRTYEQYF. The CDR3 DNA is TGTGCCAGCAGCCAAGATTTAGGGGGACGGACCTACGAGCAGTACTTC.

This clonotype was picked up many times. This clone may be a read error of a much larger clone one base away. V gene TRBV6-1 combines with J gene TRBJ1-2; D uncertain. This CDR3 has 10 amino acids. Germline CDR1 MNHNS, CDR2 SASEGT. Trimming took 5 bases from V and 7 from J, leaving 5 bases between them. CDR3 bases: TGTGCCAGCAGTCGTGGTGGCTACACCTTC. It codes for CASSRGGYTF.

The V gene is TRBV19, the J gene TRBJ2-3, with TRBD2 matching 15 bases. V was pared by 7 bases and J by 8 bases, with 7 bases of the junction left unmatched. This CDR3 is 15 amino acids long. CDR1 LNHDA and CDR2 SQIVND come from the germline V gene (reference sequence). Written as DNA, the CDR3 is TGTGCCAGTAACCCGGGACTAGCGGGAGGAAGTACGCAGTATTTT. Its protein is CASNPGLAGGSTQYF. Full variable domain (rest looked up from reference TRBV19 and TRBJ2-3): DGGITQSPKYLFRKEGQNVTLSCEQNLNHDAMYWYRQDPGQGLRLIYYSQIVNDFQKGDIAEGYSVSREKKESFPLTVTSAQKNPTAFYLCASNPGLAGGSTQYFGPGTRLTVL.

The chain combines TRBV6-4 with TRBJ2-7, with 9 bases aligning to TRBD1. The CDR3 is 15 amino acids. The trim removed 0 bases at V and 2 bases at J, leaving 2 bases unmatched. Germline V lookup: CDR1 MRHNA, CDR2 SNTAGT. CDR3 bases: TGTGCCAGCAGTGACTCTAGACAGGGGGCCTACGAGCAGTACTTC. This gives the protein CASSDSRQGAYEQYF.

Concerning this clonotype: The junction shows a germline mismatch at one end, possibly a read error. The chain combines TRBV4-1 with TRBJ2-1; 13 nucleotides align to TRBD2. Germline-derived CDR1 and CDR2 are MGHRA and YSYEKL. The length of the CDR3 is 12 residues. The CDR3 bases are TGCGCCAGCAGCCAAGTAAGGGGACTAGCGGGATTC. This encodes CASSQVRGLAGF.

V gene TRBV7-9 combines with J gene TRBJ1-2; D remains ambiguous. The CDR3 is 15 residues long. V was shortened by 2 bases and J by 1 base, with 11 bases between the two germline ends. Germline CDR1 is SEHNR and CDR2 is FQNEAQ (reference sequence). The CDR3 reads CASSLNERLNYGYTF. The CDR3 bases are TGTGCCAGCAGCTTAAATGAGCGACTTAACTATGGCTACACCTTC.

Ten or more counts support this clonotype. The junction and the germline gene differ at one end; a read error may be behind it. This chain connects TRBV20-1 to TRBJ1-2; tentative D call: TRBD1 (6 bases). This CDR3 region has 14 residues. The germline V gene encodes CDR1 DFQATT and CDR2 SNEGSKA (reference sequence). The DNA of the CDR3 is TGCAGTGCTCCGGACAGTTTCCTCAACTCTGGCTACGCCTTC. It translates to CSAPDSFLNSGYAF.

The V call is TRBV9, the J call TRBJ2-7; the D is unclear. The length of the CDR3 is 13 residues. Trimming pared 0 bases from V and 0 bases from J, leaving 4 bases between. Germline assignment: CDR1 SGDLS and CDR2 YYNGEE. The CDR3 coding sequence is TGTGCCAGCAGCGTAGACATCTCCTACGAGCAGTACTTC. Encoded protein: CASSVDISYEQYF. The whole variable domain, filled in from reference TRBV9 and TRBJ2-7, reads DSGVTQTPKHLITATGQRVTLRCSPRSGDLSVYWYQQSLDQGLQFLIQYYNGEERAKGNILERFSAQQFPDLHSELNLSSLELGDSALYFCASSVDISYEQYFGPGTRLTVT.

This rearrangement joins TRBV2 to TRBJ1-4; D is possibly TRBD1 (5 bases). This CDR3 is 14 amino acids long. CDR1 and CDR2 from the germline V gene are SNHLY and FYNNEI. With 5 bases removed from V and 4 bases from J, the gap between germline ends came to 11 bases. Written as DNA, the CDR3 is TGTGCCAGCAGTCAGGGACGTCTTAATGAAAAACTGTTTTTT. It yields the protein CASSQGRLNEKLFF.

This clonotype appeared a single time. The chain is built from TRBV5-1 and TRBJ2-3, with D maybe TRBD2 (6 bases). CDR1 and CDR2 from the germline V gene are SGHRS and YFSETQ. Trimming removed 5 bases at V and 6 bases at J, with 16 bases between. This CDR3 comprises 14 residues. The CDR3 loop reads CASRGTTGEDTQYF. For the CDR3, the DNA is TGCGCCAGCAGGGGAACTACGGGGGAGGATACGCAGTATTTT.

The chain has TRBV5-6 and TRBJ1-1; possible D gene TRBD1, 5 bases. The germline gives CDR1 SGHDT, CDR2 YYEEEE. The ends were cut back, 4 bases at V and 0 bases at J, with 7 bases in the middle. This CDR3 contains 13 residues. CDR3 nucleotides: TGTGCCAGCAGCGCGACAGTGAACACTGAAGCTTTCTTT. This sequence encodes CASSATVNTEAFF.

This chain connects TRBV20-1 to TRBJ2-7, with D unclear. This CDR3 has 15 residues. The V gene's germline CDR1 is DFQATT and CDR2 SNEGSKA (reference sequence). V lost 0 bases and J lost 1, with 13 bases in between. CDR3 loop: CSARDSTRSSYEQYF. CDR3 bases: TGCAGTGCTAGAGATAGCACCAGGTCGTCCTACGAGCAGTACTTC.

This clonotype was counted once. This chain connects TRBV7-2 to TRBJ2-1, with a weak D call TRBD1 (5 bases). With 3 bases removed from V and 6 bases from J, the gap between germline ends came to 15 bases. This CDR3 comprises 15 residues. Germline V CDR1 and CDR2: SGHTA, FQGNSA. In nucleotides, the CDR3 is TGTGCCAGCAGCTTTAGACAGAGAAATTCCAATGAGCAGTTCTTC. Its protein product is CASSFRQRNSNEQFF.

Note on this clonotype: The junction departs from the called germline gene at one end, perhaps through a read error. The chain uses TRBV7-7 and TRBJ2-3, with D possibly being TRBD2 (6 bases). Looked up from germline, CDR1 is SSHAT and CDR2 is FNYEAQ (reference sequence). This CDR3 contains 14 residues. The DNA for the CDR3 is TGTGCTAGCAGCTTGGGGACTAGCACAGATACGCAGTATTTT. Translated: CASSLGTSTDTQYF. Based on the CDR3 plus reference TRBV7-7 and TRBJ2-3, the full variable domain is GAGVSQSPRYKVTKRGQDVTLRCDPISSHATLYWYQQALGQGPEFLTYFNYEAQPDKSGLPSDRFSAERPEGSISTLTIQRTEQRDSAMYRCASSLGTSTDTQYFGPGTRLTVL.

Concerning this clonotype itself: It is likely a read error, because the conserved phenylalanine at the end of the CDR3 is missing. V usage is TRBV7-3 and J usage is TRBJ2-1; D is undetermined. This CDR3 is 14 amino acids long. CDR1 is SGHTA and CDR2 is FQGTGA in the germline V gene. CDR3 amino acids: CASSSRTYDNEQFL. The CDR3 DNA sequence: TGTGCTAGCAGCTCGCGGACGTACGACAATGAGCAGTTCCTC.

This clonotype is classed as medium-sized. The V call is TRBV2, the J call TRBJ2-1, with TRBD2 matching 10 bases. Germline assignment: CDR1 SNHLY and CDR2 FYNNEI. V shed 5 bases and J 4 bases; nucleotides not matched to a gene: 5. This CDR3 has 15 amino acids. As DNA, the CDR3 is TGTGCCAGCAGTCTAACTAGCGGGGCTTACAATGAGCAGTTCTTC. It specifies CASSLTSGAYNEQFF. The full variable domain, its missing parts supplied by reference TRBV2 and TRBJ2-1, is EPEVTQTPSHQVTQMGQEVILRCVPISNHLYFYWYRQILGQKVEFLVSFYNNEISEKSEIFDDQFSVERPDGSNFTLKIRSTKLEDSAMYFCASSLTSGAYNEQFFGPGTRLTVL.